This T cell receptor (beta chain) stems from a study of blood T cell repertoires in COVID-19 (TCRdb year 2020). For the study in its entirety: Samples covering the acute and convalescent phases of COVID-19 were provided by collaborators in the United States, Italy and Spain. The material from the prospective study consisted of cDNA or gDNA derived from T cells, B-cell-depleted T cells, or PBMCs. Deeply sampled blood TCRbeta repertoires from subjects exposed to, actively infected with, or recovered from COVID-19 were included in the dataset. A freely available public database, intended as a resource for researchers studying the immune response to SARS-CoV-2, is where the repertoires were released. The samples were drawn from two sources: the first 160 participants of the ongoing ImmuneRACE study, and fewer than 1,500 subjects contributed by 6 global collaborators. A de-identified subject ID, COVID-19 status, age in years and sex were almost always included in the sample metadata. Where available, HLA class I and class II types were taken from metadata supplied by the sample provider and were not determined by assay-based typing. Results the study describes overall, beyond this receptor: The amount of clinical and demographic metadata varied by source and participant and was provided uncurated.

To note about this clone: No cognate antigen has been identified for it. Base qualities were left out, and no much larger clone turns up one base away.

TCRbeta CDR3 regions were amplified from genomic DNA using the immunoSEQ Assay, a bias-controlled multiplex PCR. In the source study's methods: Nucleated cell counts per sample were estimated from amplification of reference gene primers within the assay. Sequence reads were collapsed and filtered to measure the absolute abundance of every unique TCRbeta CDR3 rearrangement. For each sample, productive Simpson clonality was calculated as the square root of Simpson's diversity index over productive rearrangements. Imported from immuneACCESS, the table was reduced by TCRdb to in-frame sequences with V and J called. These copies leave out some clones; in studies compared against another copy, an unresolved V gene accounts for under half, and the cause of the remainder is not known. V, J and clone size are those of that table, while D and trimming were read from the DNA. The sample contains about 140,000 clones, 75% to 90% of them found a single time. Of the sample, 2% to 3% falls within the top ten clones.

Collaborating institutions collected whole blood in K2EDTA tubes following their own protocols. For TCRbeta analysis, collaborator samples were shipped as frozen whole blood, as isolated PBMCs, or as DNA extracted from either sample type. This sequence was found in a man aged 50-60 years with active COVID-19. Sequences were obtained from peripheral blood.

CDR3 sequence: CATSDPSTGPTGELFF. The nucleotide sequence is given as TGTGCCACCAGTGACCCTTCGACAGGACCCACCGGGGAGCTGTTTTTT. The sequence is built from TRBV24-1 and TRBJ2-2, with a tentative D gene TRBD1 over 6 matching bases. Between the V and J ends, shortened by 4 bases and 4 bases respectively, the junction contains 15 bases. Looking up the germline V gene yields CDR1 KGHDR and CDR2 SFDVKD. The cysteine opens and the phenylalanine closes a CDR3 of 16 amino acids. CDR3 DNA is the only sequence kept; it has 48 bases, read in frame from the first base.